One and the same sample provided the 21 T cell receptor beta chains below, sequenced in a study of CD8+ T cells in alopecia areata. As to treatment: oral pan-JAK inhibitor, 5-10 mg twice daily. Extraction and reverse transcription of RNA yielded cDNA as the sequencing template. The assay was immunoSEQ multiplex PCR, and TCRdb's table has in-frame clones only and misses some. The sample comprises about 250,000 clones, around three fifths of which are singletons, and 0.8% to 1% rests with the top ten. The specimen comprised CD4+ T cells sorted from blood, sampled between weeks 51 and 54, from a patient treated with tofacitinib. These receptors came from a human donor with alopecia areata.

The DNA for the CDR3 is TGTGCCAGCAGCGTTGCCTCCTATAATTCACCCCTCCACTTT. Translated, it gives CASSVASYNSPLHF. The chain carries TRBV2 and TRBJ1-6, with D uncertain. The CDR3 is made up of 14 amino acids. The V gene's germline CDR1 is SNHLY and CDR2 FYNNEI. With 6 bases removed from V and 0 bases from J, the gap between germline ends came to 6 bases.

V usage is TRBV25-1 and J usage is TRBJ2-7; TRBD2 aligns across 8 bases. CDR1 and CDR2 (germline): MGHDK, SYGVNS. This CDR3 has 17 residues. V dropped 4 bases and J dropped 1; count of bases not matched to a gene: 12. In DNA form, the CDR3 reads TGTGCCAGCAGTGGGCCTACGGGAGGGCTGGGATCCTACGAGCAGTACTTC. Its translation: CASSGPTGGLGSYEQYF.

The chain combines TRBV23-1 with TRBJ2-7; the D gene is possibly TRBD1 (7 bases). TRBV23-1 is placed among ORFs of uncertain function. The CDR3 consists of 11 residues. With 9 bases removed from V and 5 bases from J, the gap between germline ends came to 11 bases. The CDR3: CASDREDEQYF. CDR3 nucleotides: TGCGCCAGTGACAGGGAGGACGAGCAGTACTTC.

The rearrangement uses TRBV5-4 and TRBJ1-6; 8 bases fit TRBD1. The CDR3 totals 14 residues. Germline CDR1 is SGHNT and CDR2 is YYREEE (reference sequence). Unmatched junction bases numbered 7, after V lost 7 bases and J lost 7 bases. The CDR3: CASGTGAGNSPLHF. CDR3 sequence (DNA): TGTGCCAGCGGGACAGGAGCTGGCAATTCACCCCTCCACTTT.

This clone has only a few counts. CDR3 nucleotide sequence: TGTGCCTGGAGTCGGGGACGTACGAACACCGGGGAGCTGTTTTTT. As protein: CAWSRGRTNTGELFF. The chain combines TRBV30 with TRBJ2-2, with D possibly called TRBD1 or TRBD2 (5 bases each). CDR1 is GTSNPN and CDR2 is SVGIG in the germline V gene (reference sequence). Deletions cut 2 bases from V and 0 bases from J, with 10 bases between. CDR3 size: 15 residues.

The chain uses TRBV7-2 and TRBJ1-6; D not certain. V was trimmed by 0 bases and J by 8 bases, leaving 11 bases between them. This CDR3 is 15 amino acids long. Germline CDR1 and CDR2: SGHTA and FQGNSA. Written as DNA, the CDR3 is TGTGCCAGCAGCTTAGCTATGGGTTACTATTCACCCCTCCACTTT. Translated, it gives CASSLAMGYYSPLHF. The full variable domain, rest sourced from reference TRBV7-2 and TRBJ1-6, is GAGVSQSPSNKVTEKGKDVELRCDPISGHTALYWYRQSLGQGLEFLIYFQGNSAPDKSGLPSDRFSAERTGGSVSTLTIQRTQQEDSAVYLCASSLAMGYYSPLHFGNGTRLTVT.

V is TRBV7-2 and J is TRBJ2-3; 10 nucleotides line up with TRBD2. The CDR3 sequence is 17 residues long. CDR1 and CDR2 (germline): SGHTA, FQGNSA. The trim removed 4 bases at V and 4 bases at J, leaving 11 bases unmatched. This chain's CDR3 is CASSSKRVLAGADTQYF. The CDR3 DNA reads as TGTGCCAGCAGCTCAAAGAGGGTCCTAGCGGGGGCAGATACGCAGTATTTT.

Turning to this clone: The sample has other DNA sequences that encode this CDR3 too. The chain combines TRBV29-1 with TRBJ2-3, with no clear D. Deletions cut 6 bases from V and 2 bases from J, with 6 bases between. The CDR3 has 11 residues. From germline, CDR1 is SQVTM and CDR2 ANQGSEA. The CDR3 region is CSVRITDTQYF. CDR3 DNA: TGCAGCGTAAGGATCACAGATACGCAGTATTTT.

The chain combines TRBV7-9 with TRBJ2-7; D possibly corresponds to TRBD1 (5 bases). V was clipped by 1 base and J by 7 bases, with 14 bases between them. In germline, CDR1 is SEHNR, CDR2 FQNEAQ (reference sequence). This CDR3 has 14 amino acids. The CDR3 here is CASSLEGAVGEQYF. In nucleotides, the CDR3 is TGTGCCAGCAGCTTAGAAGGGGCAGTTGGGGAGCAGTACTTC. Looking up the rest from reference TRBV7-9 and TRBJ2-7 gives the full variable domain: DTGVSQNPRHKITKRGQNVTFRCDPISEHNRLYWYRQTLGQGPEFLTYFQNEAQLEKSRLLSDRFSAERPKGSFSTLEIQRTEQGDSAMYLCASSLEGAVGEQYFGPGTRLTVT.

This clone was detected a few times. The chain carries TRBV2 and TRBJ2-2; 8 bases agree with TRBD2. The CDR3 length is 15 residues. The germline gives CDR1 SNHLY, CDR2 FYNNEI. V was pared by 5 bases and J by 1 base, with 3 bases of the junction left unmatched. DNA for the CDR3: TGTGCCAGCAGTCCCGGGACTAGGAACACCGGGGAGCTGTTTTTT. It translates to CASSPGTRNTGELFF.

This chain uses TRBV25-1 with TRBJ1-1, with D possibly TRBD1 on 5 matching bases. V lost 4 bases, J lost 4 bases, and 16 bases lay in between. The germline gives CDR1 MGHDK, CDR2 SYGVNS. CDR3 length: 15 amino acids. CDR3 sequence: CASSVPGGLGTEAFF. Here the CDR3 DNA reads TGTGCCAGCAGTGTCCCGGGGGGGTTAGGCACTGAAGCTTTCTTT.

This clone has just one count. V gene TRBV27 combines with J gene TRBJ1-5; D may be TRBD1 (5 bases). Germline assignment: CDR1 MNHEY and CDR2 SMNVEV (reference sequence). Trimming took 6 bases from V and 0 from J, leaving 12 bases between them. The CDR3 covers 15 residues. The CDR3 coding sequence is TGTGCCAGCAGCCGAGGGGATTATAGCAATCAGCCCCAGCATTTT. The encoded protein is CASSRGDYSNQPQHF.

The gene calls are TRBV18 and TRBJ2-6; D perhaps matches TRBD1 (6 bases). CDR1 and CDR2 from the germline V gene are KGHSH and LQKENI. V lost 3 bases to trimming and J lost 1 base, with 13 bases between them. The CDR3 consists of 17 residues. The CDR3 region is CASSPIRGGSGANVLTF. The CDR3 DNA is TGTGCCAGCTCACCGATAAGAGGGGGATCTGGGGCCAACGTCCTGACTTTC.

V and J are TRBV4-3 and TRBJ2-1; D is unresolved. Per the germline V gene, CDR1 is LGHNA and CDR2 is YSLEER. The CDR3 is 15 amino acids. Trimming took off 0 bases at V and 0 bases at J, with 6 bases between the two ends. The CDR3 DNA is TGCGCCAGCAGCCAAGATGACAACTCCTACAATGAGCAGTTCTTC. It encodes CASSQDDNSYNEQFF.

This chain connects TRBV25-1 to TRBJ2-7; 10 bases are shared with TRBD1. Germline V lookup: CDR1 MGHDK, CDR2 SYGVNS. The CDR3 is 16 residues long. Losses at the gene ends were 4 bases for V and 3 bases for J; bases not matched to a gene: 9. CDR3 bases: TGTGCCAGCAGTGGGACCCGGGACAGGGGAGTCTACGAGCAGTACTTC. Amino acid sequence: CASSGTRDRGVYEQYF.

The chain combines TRBV29-1 with TRBJ1-1, with D unclear. This CDR3 spans 13 amino acids. Germline V gene sequence: CDR1 SQVTM, CDR2 ANQGSEA. Trimming took off 5 bases at V and 0 bases at J, with 10 bases between the two ends. CDR3 bases: TGCAGCGTTTGTAATGGAATGAACACTGAAGCTTTCTTT. Protein: CSVCNGMNTEAFF.

V usage is TRBV7-9 and J usage is TRBJ2-7; a possible D gene is TRBD2 (5 bases). In germline, CDR1 is SEHNR, CDR2 FQNEAQ (reference sequence). Trimming removed 8 bases from V and 2 bases from J, with 7 bases in between. CDR3 length equals 11 residues. The CDR3: CASEGAYEQYF. CDR3 bases: TGTGCCAGCGAGGGCGCCTACGAGCAGTACTTC. The entire variable domain, with the rest obtained from reference TRBV7-9 and TRBJ2-7, is as follows: DTGVSQNPRHKITKRGQNVTFRCDPISEHNRLYWYRQTLGQGPEFLTYFQNEAQLEKSRLLSDRFSAERPKGSFSTLEIQRTEQGDSAMYLCASEGAYEQYFGPGTRLTVT.

V and J are TRBV30 and TRBJ1-2; D possibly corresponds to TRBD1 (5 bases). This CDR3 is 13 amino acids long. Germline V gene sequence: CDR1 GTSNPN, CDR2 SVGIG (reference sequence). The germline V and J ends were trimmed by 0 bases and 8 bases, with 13 bases remaining between them. CDR3 coding DNA: TGTGCCTGGAGTGTAATTACAGGAGGAGGCTACACCTTC. The encoded protein is CAWSVITGGGYTF.

This clone appeared a few times. The chain carries TRBV7-2 and TRBJ2-6; no reliable D call. Germline lookup yields CDR1 SGHTA and CDR2 FQGNSA. This CDR3 has 15 residues. Trimming shortened V by 3 bases and J by 2 bases, and 8 bases separated the two germline ends. CDR3 in amino acids: CASSFWGTGANVLTF. Written as DNA, the CDR3 is TGTGCCAGCAGCTTCTGGGGAACTGGGGCCAACGTCCTGACTTTC.

In its sample, this clone was seen once. This chain links TRBV29-1 with TRBJ2-1; 12 bases agree with TRBD2. The ends lost 4 bases at V and 5 bases at J; junction bases unmatched: 15. Germline V gene sequence: CDR1 SQVTM, CDR2 ANQGSEA. The CDR3 spans 18 residues. The CDR3 sequence is CSVVVRALAGGRNNEQFF. In DNA, the CDR3 is TGCAGCGTTGTGGTCAGGGCGCTAGCGGGGGGGAGAAACAATGAGCAGTTCTTC.

J is TRBJ2-7 and V is TRBV11-2; 8 nucleotides line up with TRBD1. The V gene's germline CDR1 is SGHAT and CDR2 FQNNGV. The CDR3 length is 15 residues. The trim removed 2 bases at V and 5 bases at J, leaving 8 bases unmatched. This CDR3 reads CASSLLQGVWDEQYF. The CDR3 region has the DNA TGTGCCAGCAGCTTATTACAGGGGGTGTGGGACGAGCAGTACTTC.